Below are 8 T cell receptor beta chains sequenced from a single sample in a study of blood T cell repertoires in COVID-19. Clones were read by immunoSEQ multiplex PCR, and TCRdb kept only the in-frame ones, dropping some. The sample has approximately 300,000 clones, around 86% seen once. The sequencing input was PBMCs or T cells enriched from blood (not recorded which). These TCRs come from a man aged 60 to 75 who had recovered from COVID-19.

This clone appeared once. The chain couples TRBV5-4 to TRBJ2-2; D is unclear. V lost 3 bases, J lost 7 bases, and 13 bases lay in between. This CDR3 has 14 amino acids. CDR1 and CDR2 from the germline V gene are SGHNT and YYREEE (reference sequence). In DNA form, the CDR3 reads TGTGCCAGCAGCTCCCCTGAGGCAGTCGGGGAGCTGTTTTTT. As protein: CASSSPEAVGELFF.

The chain has TRBV28 and TRBJ1-5; the match to TRBD1 covers 8 bases. Germline values: CDR1 MDHEN, CDR2 SYDVKM. This CDR3 region has 16 residues. Trimming took 3 bases from V and 2 from J; bases not matched to a gene: 6. The CDR3: CASSFAGGSGNQPQHF. In DNA form, the CDR3 reads TGTGCCAGCAGTTTCGCAGGGGGCTCGGGCAATCAGCCCCAGCATTTT.

This clone was seen just once. The gene calls are TRBV19 and TRBJ2-1; 8 nucleotides agree with TRBD2. The CDR3 contains 15 residues. The junction had 6 bases not matched to a gene; V was cut back by 5 bases and J by 3 bases. Per the germline V gene, CDR1 is LNHDA and CDR2 is SQIVND (reference sequence). CDR3 nucleotides: TGTGCCAGTAGTGTCACTAGCGGAGTCTACAATGAGCAGTTCTTC. Translated, it gives CASSVTSGVYNEQFF.

The V gene is TRBV13, the J gene TRBJ2-7, with 13 nucleotides matching TRBD2. Losses at the gene ends were 5 bases for V and 10 bases for J; bases not matched to a gene: 11. The CDR3 is made up of 15 amino acids. Looked up from germline, CDR1 is PRHDT and CDR2 is FYEKMQ (reference sequence). The CDR3 loop reads CASSAGLAGVPDQYF. Written as DNA, the CDR3 is TGTGCCAGCAGCGCAGGACTAGCGGGAGTCCCGGATCAGTACTTC.

The V and J genes are TRBV28 and TRBJ2-4, with 10 nucleotides matching TRBD1. The germline gives CDR1 MDHEN, CDR2 SYDVKM. V lost 5 bases and J lost 1; bases outside the gene matches: 5. The CDR3 is 16 residues long. CDR3 residues: CASSQPGQGAKNIQYF. DNA for the CDR3: TGTGCCAGCAGTCAGCCGGGACAGGGGGCCAAAAACATTCAGTACTTC.

The rearrangement uses TRBV28 and TRBJ1-1, with D possibly TRBD1 on 5 matching bases. Germline-derived CDR1 and CDR2 are MDHEN and SYDVKM. V gave up 7 bases and J gave up 5 bases, with 14 bases separating them. This CDR3 is 13 amino acids long. The CDR3 DNA reads as TGTGCCAGCATGCGCGGGGGGAGTACTGAAGCTTTCTTT. Translated: CASMRGGSTEAFF.

V and J are TRBV21-1 and TRBJ2-1; whether TRBD2, the table's D call, matches the DNA was not checked. TRBV21-1 is a known pseudogene. The CDR3 contains 18 residues. The CDR3, as DNA: TGTGCCAGCAGCAAGGGACTAGCGGGAGGGCCGTCTCGGGATGAGCAGTTCTTC. This encodes CASSKGLAGGPSRDEQFF.

This clone occurred once. The chain joins TRBV28 to TRBJ1-1; TRBD1 is a possible D gene (5 bases). Germline CDR1 and CDR2: MDHEN and SYDVKM. CDR3 length equals 15 residues. V was clipped by 6 bases and J by 3 bases, with 17 bases between them. The CDR3 DNA sequence: TGTGCCAGCAGGTCGGGGGGATCTGGGGACACTGAAGCTTTCTTT. Translating gives CASRSGGSGDTEAFF.